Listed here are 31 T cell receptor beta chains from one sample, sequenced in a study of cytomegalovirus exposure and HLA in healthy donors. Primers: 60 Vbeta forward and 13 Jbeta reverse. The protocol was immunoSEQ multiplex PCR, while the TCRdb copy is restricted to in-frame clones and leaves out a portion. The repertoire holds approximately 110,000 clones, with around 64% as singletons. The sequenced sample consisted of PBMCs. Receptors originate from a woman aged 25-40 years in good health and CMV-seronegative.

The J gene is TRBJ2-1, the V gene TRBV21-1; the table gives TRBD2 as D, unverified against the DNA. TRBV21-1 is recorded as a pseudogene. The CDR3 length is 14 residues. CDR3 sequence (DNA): TGTGCCAGCAGGACTAGCGGGCACTACAATGAGCAGTTCTTC. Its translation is CASRTSGHYNEQFF.

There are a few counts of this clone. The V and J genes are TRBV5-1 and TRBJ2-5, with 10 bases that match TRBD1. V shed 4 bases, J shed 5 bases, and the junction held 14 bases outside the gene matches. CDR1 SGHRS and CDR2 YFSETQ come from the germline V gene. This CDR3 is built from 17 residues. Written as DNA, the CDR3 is TGCGCCAGCAGCAAACGGACAGGGGGGGACCATTGGGAGACCCAGTACTTC. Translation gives CASSKRTGGDHWETQYF. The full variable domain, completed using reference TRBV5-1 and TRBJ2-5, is KAGVTQTPRYLIKTRGQQVTLSCSPISGHRSVSWYQQTPGQGLQFLFEYFSETQRNKGNFPGRFSGRQFSNSRSEMNVSTLELGDSALYLCASSKRTGGDHWETQYFGPGTRLLVL.

CDR3 residues: CASSSRTSGRAFYNEQFF. In nucleotides, the CDR3 is TGTGCCAGCAGCTCCCGGACTAGCGGGAGGGCCTTCTACAATGAGCAGTTCTTC. The chain employs TRBV7-2 and TRBJ2-1, with 15 bases identical to TRBD2. CDR1 and CDR2 (germline): SGHTA, FQGNSA. The CDR3 totals 18 residues. V trimming: 4 bases; J trimming: 3 bases; junction bases outside the gene matches: 7. Full variable domain (missing parts from reference TRBV7-2 and TRBJ2-1): GAGVSQSPSNKVTEKGKDVELRCDPISGHTALYWYRQSLGQGLEFLIYFQGNSAPDKSGLPSDRFSAERTGGSVSTLTIQRTQQEDSAVYLCASSSRTSGRAFYNEQFFGPGTRLTVL.

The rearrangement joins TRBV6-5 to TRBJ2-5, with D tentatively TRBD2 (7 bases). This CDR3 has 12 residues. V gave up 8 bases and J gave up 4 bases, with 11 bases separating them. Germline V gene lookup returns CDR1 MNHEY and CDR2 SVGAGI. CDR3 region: CASGGGRETQYF. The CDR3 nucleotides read TGTGCCAGCGGGGGGGGCAGAGAGACCCAGTACTTC.

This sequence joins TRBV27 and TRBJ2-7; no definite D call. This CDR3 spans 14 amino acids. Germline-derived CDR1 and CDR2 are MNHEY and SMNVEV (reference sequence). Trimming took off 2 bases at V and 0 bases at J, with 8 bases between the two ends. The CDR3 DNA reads TGTGCCAGCAGTTTAACTCGGAGCTCCTACGAGCAGTACTTC. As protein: CASSLTRSSYEQYF.

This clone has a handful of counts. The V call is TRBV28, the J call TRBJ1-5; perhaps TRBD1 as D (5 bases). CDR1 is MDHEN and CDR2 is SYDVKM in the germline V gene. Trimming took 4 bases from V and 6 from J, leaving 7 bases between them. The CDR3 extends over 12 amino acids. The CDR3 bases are TGTGCCAGCAGTTCCAGGGCTCAGCCCCAGCATTTT. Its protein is CASSSRAQPQHF. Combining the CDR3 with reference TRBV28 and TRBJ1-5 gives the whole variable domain DVKVTQSSRYLVKRTGEKVFLECVQDMDHENMFWYRQDPGLGLRLIYFSYDVKMKEKGDIPEGYSVSREKKERFSLILESASTNQTSMYLCASSSRAQPQHFGDGTRLSIL.

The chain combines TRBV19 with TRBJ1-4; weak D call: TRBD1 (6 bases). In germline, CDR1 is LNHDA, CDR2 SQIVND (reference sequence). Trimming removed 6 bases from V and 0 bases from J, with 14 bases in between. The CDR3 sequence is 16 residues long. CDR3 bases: TGTGCCAGTAGGGGGGCCCACGCTGCAACTAATGAAAAACTGTTTTTT. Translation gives CASRGAHAATNEKLFF.

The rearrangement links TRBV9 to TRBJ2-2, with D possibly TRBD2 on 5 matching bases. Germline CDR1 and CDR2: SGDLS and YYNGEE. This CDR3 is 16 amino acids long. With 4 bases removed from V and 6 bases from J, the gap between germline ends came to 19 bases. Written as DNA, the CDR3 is TGTGCCAGCAGCCCCGGGCTAGCACATTTCGCCGGGGAGCTGTTTTTT. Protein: CASSPGLAHFAGELFF.

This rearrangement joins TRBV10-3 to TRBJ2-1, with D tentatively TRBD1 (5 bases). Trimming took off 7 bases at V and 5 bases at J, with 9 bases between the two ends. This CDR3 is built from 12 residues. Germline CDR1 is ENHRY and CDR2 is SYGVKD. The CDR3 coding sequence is TGTGCCATCAAGGGGTGGGACAATGAGCAGTTCTTC. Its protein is CAIKGWDNEQFF.

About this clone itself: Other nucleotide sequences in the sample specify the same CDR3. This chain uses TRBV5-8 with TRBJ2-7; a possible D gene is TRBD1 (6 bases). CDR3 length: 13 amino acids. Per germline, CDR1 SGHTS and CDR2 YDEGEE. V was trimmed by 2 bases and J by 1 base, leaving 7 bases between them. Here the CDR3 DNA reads TGTGCCAGCAGCTTACAGGGTTCCTACGAGCAGTACTTC. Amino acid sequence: CASSLQGSYEQYF.

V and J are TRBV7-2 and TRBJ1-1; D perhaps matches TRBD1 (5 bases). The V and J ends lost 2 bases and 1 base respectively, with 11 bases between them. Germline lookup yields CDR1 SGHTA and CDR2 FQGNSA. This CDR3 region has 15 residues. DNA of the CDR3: TGTGCCAGCAGCTTAAGTGTGACAGCGAACACTGAAGCTTTCTTT. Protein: CASSLSVTANTEAFF.

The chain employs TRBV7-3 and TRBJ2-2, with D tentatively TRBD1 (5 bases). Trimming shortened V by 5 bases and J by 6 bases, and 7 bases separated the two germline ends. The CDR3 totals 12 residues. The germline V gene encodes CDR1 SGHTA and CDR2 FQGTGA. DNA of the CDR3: TGTGCCAGCAGCCAAGGGGCCGGGGAGCTGTTTTTT. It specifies CASSQGAGELFF.

CDR3 residues: CASSEIAGDAGELFF. The DNA for the CDR3 is TGTGCCAGCAGCGAGATAGCGGGAGACGCCGGGGAGCTGTTTTTT. The chain couples TRBV5-8 to TRBJ2-2, with TRBD2 identical over 9 bases. CDR1 and CDR2 from the germline V gene are SGHTS and YDEGEE. J gave up 6 bases and V 4 bases, and 7 bases lay outside the gene matches. The CDR3 sequence is 15 residues long.

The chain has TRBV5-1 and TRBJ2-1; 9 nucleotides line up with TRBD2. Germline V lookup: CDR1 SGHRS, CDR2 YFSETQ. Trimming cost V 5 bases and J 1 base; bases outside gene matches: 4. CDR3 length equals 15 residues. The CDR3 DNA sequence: TGCGCCAGCAGGGACCTAGCGGGATCCTACAATGAGCAGTTCTTC. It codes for CASRDLAGSYNEQFF.

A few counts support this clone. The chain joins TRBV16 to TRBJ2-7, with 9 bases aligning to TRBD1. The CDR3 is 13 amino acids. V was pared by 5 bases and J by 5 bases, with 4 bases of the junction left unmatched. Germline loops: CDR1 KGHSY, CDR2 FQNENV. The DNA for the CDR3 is TGTGCCAGCAGCGAACAGGGGGCGGACGAGCAGTACTTC. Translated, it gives CASSEQGADEQYF.

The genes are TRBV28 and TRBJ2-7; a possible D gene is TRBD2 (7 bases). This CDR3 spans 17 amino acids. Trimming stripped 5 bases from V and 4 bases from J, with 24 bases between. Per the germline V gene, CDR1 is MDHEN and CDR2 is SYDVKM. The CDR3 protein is CASSTPGRGGGWYEQYF. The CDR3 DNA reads TGTGCCAGCAGTACCCCCGGAAGGGGGGGCGGGTGGTACGAGCAGTACTTC.

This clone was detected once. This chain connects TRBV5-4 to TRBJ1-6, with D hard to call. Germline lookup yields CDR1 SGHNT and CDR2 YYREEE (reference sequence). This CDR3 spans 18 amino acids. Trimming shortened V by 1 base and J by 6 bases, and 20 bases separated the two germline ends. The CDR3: CASSLSSGLQDFNSPLHF. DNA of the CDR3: TGTGCCAGCAGCTTGTCTTCTGGTTTGCAGGATTTTAATTCACCCCTCCACTTT.

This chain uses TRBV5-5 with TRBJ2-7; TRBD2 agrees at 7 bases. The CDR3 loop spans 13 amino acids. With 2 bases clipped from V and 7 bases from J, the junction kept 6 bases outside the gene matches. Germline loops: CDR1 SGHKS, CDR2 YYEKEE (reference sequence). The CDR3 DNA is TGTGCCAGCAGCTTTGGGAGGGCCGGGGAGCAGTACTTC. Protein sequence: CASSFGRAGEQYF.

CDR3 coding DNA: TGTGCCAGTAGCTTAACAGGGGTGAACATTCAGTACTTC. It is translated as CASSLTGVNIQYF. This rearrangement joins TRBV19 to TRBJ2-4; 7 nucleotides agree with TRBD1. CDR1 LNHDA and CDR2 SQIVND come from the germline V gene (reference sequence). V lost 6 bases, J lost 7 bases, and 6 bases stayed unmatched. This CDR3 is built from 13 residues.

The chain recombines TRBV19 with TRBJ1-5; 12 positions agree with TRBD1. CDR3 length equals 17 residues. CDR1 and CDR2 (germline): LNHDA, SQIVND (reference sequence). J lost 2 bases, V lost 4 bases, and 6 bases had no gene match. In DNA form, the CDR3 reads TGTGCCAGTAGTAGCCGGGGACAGGGGGCCGGCAATCAGCCCCAGCATTTT. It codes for CASSSRGQGAGNQPQHF.

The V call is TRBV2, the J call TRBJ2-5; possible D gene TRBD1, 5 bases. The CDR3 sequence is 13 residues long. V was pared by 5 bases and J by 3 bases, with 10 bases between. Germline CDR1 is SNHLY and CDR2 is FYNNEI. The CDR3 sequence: CASSQTVEETQYF. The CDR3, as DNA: TGTGCCAGCAGTCAGACAGTTGAAGAGACCCAGTACTTC.

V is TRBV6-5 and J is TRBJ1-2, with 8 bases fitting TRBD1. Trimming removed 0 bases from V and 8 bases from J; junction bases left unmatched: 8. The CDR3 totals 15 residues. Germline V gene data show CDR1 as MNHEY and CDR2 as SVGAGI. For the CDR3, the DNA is TGTGCCAGCAGTTACTCTAGTCAGGGGGCGCGAGGCTACACCTTC. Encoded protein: CASSYSSQGARGYTF.

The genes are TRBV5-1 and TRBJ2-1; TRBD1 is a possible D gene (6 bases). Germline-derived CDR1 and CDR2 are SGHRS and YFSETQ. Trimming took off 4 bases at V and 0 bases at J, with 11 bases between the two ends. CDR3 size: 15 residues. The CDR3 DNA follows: TGCGCCAGCAGCCACGGACAGAGCTCCTACAATGAGCAGTTCTTC. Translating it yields CASSHGQSSYNEQFF.

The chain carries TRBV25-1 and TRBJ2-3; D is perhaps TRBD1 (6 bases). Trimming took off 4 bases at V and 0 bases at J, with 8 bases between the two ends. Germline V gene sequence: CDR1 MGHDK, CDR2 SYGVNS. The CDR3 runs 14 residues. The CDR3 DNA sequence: TGTGCCAGCAGTGGGGGGCGGAGCACAGATACGCAGTATTTT. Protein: CASSGGRSTDTQYF. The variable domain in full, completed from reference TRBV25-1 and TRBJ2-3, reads EADIYQTPRYLVIGTGKKITLECSQTMGHDKMYWYQQDPGMELHLIHYSYGVNSTEKGDLSSESTVSRIRTEHFPLTLESARPSHTSQYLCASSGGRSTDTQYFGPGTRLTVL.

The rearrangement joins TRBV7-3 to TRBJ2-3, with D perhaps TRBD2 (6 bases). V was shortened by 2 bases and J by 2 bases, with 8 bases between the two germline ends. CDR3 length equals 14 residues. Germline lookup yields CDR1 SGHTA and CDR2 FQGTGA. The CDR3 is CASSLVGLTDTQYF. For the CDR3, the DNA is TGTGCCAGCAGCTTAGTGGGACTCACAGATACGCAGTATTTT.

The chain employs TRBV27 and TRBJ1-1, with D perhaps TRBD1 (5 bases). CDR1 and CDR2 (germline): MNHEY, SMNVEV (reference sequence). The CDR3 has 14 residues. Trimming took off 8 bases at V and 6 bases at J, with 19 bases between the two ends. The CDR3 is CASVPGGGLSEAFF. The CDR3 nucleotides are TGTGCCAGCGTCCCTGGGGGGGGTCTTTCTGAAGCTTTCTTT.

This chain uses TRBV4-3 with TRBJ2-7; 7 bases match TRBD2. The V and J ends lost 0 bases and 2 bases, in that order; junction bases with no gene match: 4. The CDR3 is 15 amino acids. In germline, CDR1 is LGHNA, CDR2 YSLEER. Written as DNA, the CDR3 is TGCGCCAGCAGCCAAGACGGCGCGGGGGCCTACGAGCAGTACTTC. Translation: CASSQDGAGAYEQYF.

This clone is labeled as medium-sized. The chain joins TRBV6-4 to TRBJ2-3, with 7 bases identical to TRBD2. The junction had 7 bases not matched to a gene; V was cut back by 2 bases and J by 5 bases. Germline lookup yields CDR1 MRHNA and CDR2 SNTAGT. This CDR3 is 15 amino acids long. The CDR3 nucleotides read TGTGCCAGCAGTGACGGCGGGAGTGAGGGAGATACGCAGTATTTT. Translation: CASSDGGSEGDTQYF.

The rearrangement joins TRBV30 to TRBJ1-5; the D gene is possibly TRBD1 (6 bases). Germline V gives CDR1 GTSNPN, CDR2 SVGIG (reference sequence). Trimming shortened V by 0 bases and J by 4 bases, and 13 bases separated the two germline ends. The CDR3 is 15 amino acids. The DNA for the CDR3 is TGTGCCTGGAGTGTACCAGACAGGAGAAATCAGCCCCAGCATTTT. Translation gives CAWSVPDRRNQPQHF.

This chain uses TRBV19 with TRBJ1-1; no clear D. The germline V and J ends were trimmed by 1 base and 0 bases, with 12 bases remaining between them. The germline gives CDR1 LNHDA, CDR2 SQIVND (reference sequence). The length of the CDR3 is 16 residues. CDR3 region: CASSIGQDPMNTEAFF. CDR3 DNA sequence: TGTGCCAGTAGTATAGGGCAGGATCCCATGAACACTGAAGCTTTCTTT.

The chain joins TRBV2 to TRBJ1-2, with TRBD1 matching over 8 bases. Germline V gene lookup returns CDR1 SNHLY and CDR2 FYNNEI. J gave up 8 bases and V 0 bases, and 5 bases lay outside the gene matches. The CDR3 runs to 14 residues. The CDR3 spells CASSEARQGQGYTF. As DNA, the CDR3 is TGTGCCAGCAGTGAAGCTAGACAGGGGCAAGGCTACACCTTC.